These T cell receptor beta chains were read from a single sample in a study of cytomegalovirus exposure and HLA in healthy donors. TCRdb's copy holds only in-frame clones and misses some; the assay was immunoSEQ multiplex PCR. The sample table includes 70,000 or so clones. The specimen was PBMCs. The receptors originated from a female donor in good health and CMV-seropositive. The conserved cysteine and the conserved F or W are not part of the CDR3 here. The order of the fields is J gene, D gene, V gene, CDR3 protein. The D gene is left open where the match is weak.

>TRBJ1-2|TRBD1|TRBV4-3
ASSQGQGQVHGYT
>TRBJ1-2|TRBD1|TRBV28
ASSRVVQGAEEGYT
>TRBJ1-1|-|TRBV5-1
ASSLGHENTEAF
>TRBJ2-1|-|TRBV7-2
ASSLAGQEQF
>TRBJ2-7|-|TRBV2
ASIPQRVPLGEQY
>TRBJ1-1|-|TRBV9
ASSSGVGNTEAF
>TRBJ2-7|-|TRBV5-1
ASSMGGDSSYEQY
>TRBJ2-7|TRBD2|TRBV18
ASSPRTSGSYEQY
>TRBJ1-2|TRBD1|TRBV6-6
ASRAGGNYGYT
>TRBJ2-7|TRBD2|TRBV5-1
ASSLSGSAYEQY
>TRBJ2-7|TRBD1|TRBV18
ASSPTGVQYEQY
>TRBJ2-7|-|TRBV11-2
ASSVIYEQY
>TRBJ1-5|-|TRBV27
ASSLLGRQDQPQH
>TRBJ1-5|TRBD1|TRBV28
ASSLTDRGQPQH
>TRBJ2-7|TRBD1|TRBV7-2
ASSLPRDRGLNNEQY
>TRBJ2-7|-|TRBV28
ASTSAGLSSYEQY
>TRBJ1-2|TRBD1|TRBV30
AWSPYGQGGYGYT
>TRBJ1-1|-|TRBV15
ATSRDDTAEAF
>TRBJ1-2|-|TRBV25-1
ASSESVEGYT
>TRBJ1-1|TRBD1|TRBV10-3
AISESRDSLGGTEAF
>TRBJ2-7|TRBD2|TRBV4-1
ASSQESGGLAGAYEQY
>TRBJ1-1|-|TRBV19
ASGDTEAF